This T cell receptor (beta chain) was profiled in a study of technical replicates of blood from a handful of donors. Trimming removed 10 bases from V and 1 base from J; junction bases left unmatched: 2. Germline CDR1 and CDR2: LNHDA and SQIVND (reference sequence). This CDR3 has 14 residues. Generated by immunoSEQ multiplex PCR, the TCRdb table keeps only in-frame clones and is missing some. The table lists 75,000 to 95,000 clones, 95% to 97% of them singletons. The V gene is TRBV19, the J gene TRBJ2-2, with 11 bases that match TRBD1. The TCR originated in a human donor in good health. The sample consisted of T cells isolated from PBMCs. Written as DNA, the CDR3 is TGTGCCACGGACAGGGGGCGGAACACCGGGGAGCTGTTTTTT. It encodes CATDRGRNTGELFF.